The rows below give T cell receptor beta chains drawn from one sample of a study of cytomegalovirus exposure and HLA in healthy donors. The assay was immunoSEQ multiplex PCR, and TCRdb's table has in-frame clones only and misses some. The table has some 130,000 clones, around 75% seen once; the top ten hold 2.5% to 3.5%. Source material: PBMCs. The receptors here all came from a man aged 40-49 years in good health and CMV-seronegative. The CDR3 runs from the conserved cysteine through the conserved F or W. A D gene is named only where the DNA matches it firmly. For some rows the clone size is stated as once, few or many, or as a class when expanded; others skip it.

j_gene: TRBJ1-2
d_gene: TRBD1
abundance: -
v_gene: TRBV4-1
CDR3aa: CASSPGTGGSGSGYTF
CDR3nt: TGCGCCAGCAGCCCCGGGACAGGGGGCTCAGGAAGCGGCTACACCTTC

j_gene: TRBJ1-2
d_gene: TRBD1
abundance: -
v_gene: TRBV29-1
CDR3aa: CSATGDGYTF
CDR3nt: TGCAGTGCGACAGGGGATGGCTACACCTTC

j_gene: TRBJ1-1
d_gene: -
abundance: few
v_gene: TRBV5-1
CDR3aa: CASSTFGVSYTEAFF
CDR3nt: TGCGCCAGCAGCACCTTCGGGGTCAGCTACACTGAAGCTTTCTTT

j_gene: TRBJ1-1
d_gene: -
abundance: -
v_gene: TRBV18
CDR3aa: CASSPLRDTEAFF
CDR3nt: TGTGCCAGCTCACCCCTTCGCGACACTGAAGCTTTCTTT

j_gene: TRBJ2-3
d_gene: TRBD1
abundance: few
v_gene: TRBV19
CDR3aa: CASSIGDRPTDTQYF
CDR3nt: TGTGCCAGTAGTATAGGGGACAGACCCACAGATACGCAGTATTTT

j_gene: TRBJ2-7
d_gene: TRBD1
abundance: -
v_gene: TRBV28
CDR3aa: CASSSIPGTGAFASNYEQYF
CDR3nt: TGTGCCAGCAGCTCGATACCCGGGACAGGGGCGTTCGCATCGAACTACGAGCAGTACTTC

j_gene: TRBJ2-7
d_gene: TRBD1
abundance: -
v_gene: TRBV6-6
CDR3aa: CASSYSTRQGPDEQYF
CDR3nt: TGTGCCAGCAGTTACTCGACGAGACAGGGGCCCGACGAGCAGTACTTC

j_gene: TRBJ2-1
d_gene: TRBD2
abundance: -
v_gene: TRBV11-1
CDR3aa: CASSLGTSSYNEQFF
CDR3nt: TGTGCCAGCAGCTTAGGGACTAGCTCCTACAATGAGCAGTTCTTC

j_gene: TRBJ2-7
d_gene: -
abundance: -
v_gene: TRBV4-1
CDR3aa: CASSQDLGSGGSYEQYF
CDR3nt: TGCGCCAGCAGCCAAGATCTGGGTTCCGGGGGCTCCTACGAGCAGTACTTC

j_gene: TRBJ1-1
d_gene: TRBD1
abundance: -
v_gene: TRBV5-1
CDR3aa: CASSRDRGEDTEAFF
CDR3nt: TGCGCCAGCAGCCGGGACAGGGGAGAGGACACTGAAGCTTTCTTT

j_gene: TRBJ2-7
d_gene: TRBD2
abundance: -
v_gene: TRBV18
CDR3aa: CASSPGTSGNYEQYF
CDR3nt: TGTGCCAGCTCCCCTGGGACTAGCGGGAATTACGAGCAGTACTTC

j_gene: TRBJ2-5
d_gene: -
abundance: -
v_gene: TRBV7-9
CDR3aa: CASSLGSGQGPLGETQYF
CDR3nt: TGTGCCAGCAGCTTGGGGTCTGGACAAGGGCCTTTGGGGGAGACCCAGTACTTC

j_gene: TRBJ2-3
d_gene: TRBD2
abundance: once
v_gene: TRBV10-2
CDR3aa: CASSPGTSGTQRLTDTQYF
CDR3nt: TGCGCCAGCAGCCCCGGGACTAGCGGGACCCAACGCCTCACAGATACGCAGTATTTT

j_gene: TRBJ1-5
d_gene: -
abundance: few
v_gene: TRBV6-1
CDR3aa: CASSEGRVSNQPQHF
CDR3nt: TGTGCCAGCAGTGAAGGGAGGGTTAGCAATCAGCCCCAGCATTTT

j_gene: TRBJ2-3
d_gene: TRBD2
abundance: -
v_gene: TRBV7-2
CDR3aa: CASSPIPGGPTDTQYF
CDR3nt: TGTGCCAGCAGCCCCATCCCGGGAGGGCCCACAGATACGCAGTATTTT

j_gene: TRBJ2-7
d_gene: -
abundance: -
v_gene: TRBV28
CDR3aa: CASKREGVNEQYF
CDR3nt: TGTGCCAGCAAGAGAGAGGGGGTGAACGAGCAGTACTTC

j_gene: TRBJ2-2
d_gene: -
abundance: -
v_gene: TRBV6-5
CDR3aa: CASRDSAGELFF
CDR3nt: TGTGCCAGCAGGGACAGTGCCGGGGAGCTGTTTTTT

j_gene: TRBJ2-1
d_gene: TRBD2
abundance: -
v_gene: TRBV5-6
CDR3aa: CASSPGLAGGEQFF
CDR3nt: TGTGCCAGCAGCCCGGGACTAGCGGGAGGGGAGCAGTTCTTC

j_gene: TRBJ2-5
d_gene: TRBD1
abundance: -
v_gene: TRBV28
CDR3aa: CASSPGQGQETQYF
CDR3nt: TGTGCCAGCAGTCCGGGACAGGGACAAGAGACCCAGTACTTC

j_gene: TRBJ2-2
d_gene: -
abundance: -
v_gene: TRBV7-3
CDR3aa: CASSSYQNTGELFF
CDR3nt: TGTGCCAGCAGCTCCTACCAAAACACCGGGGAGCTGTTTTTT

j_gene: TRBJ2-1
d_gene: TRBD2
abundance: -
v_gene: TRBV9
CDR3aa: CASSVGAGGRNEQFF
CDR3nt: TGTGCCAGCAGCGTAGGAGCGGGGGGCAGGAATGAGCAGTTCTTC